This record covers a single T cell receptor (beta chain). This clone showed up just a few times. No antigen is known for it. No base qualities exist here, and no much larger clone lies one base off it. The cohort comprised under 700 healthy bone marrow donors. At the time of sampling, every cohort member was nominally healthy, though immune exposures that went unrecorded were likely present. Of the 600 to 750 cohort members, around 290 had a positive CMV serostatus and 352 had a negative one, while no CMV serostatus was recorded for the donor. A peripheral blood sample was collected from each donor, and TCR beta sequencing was performed on peripheral blood mononuclear cells. Genomic DNA was extracted from the blood cell samples with the Qiagen DNeasy Blood Extraction Kit. These data belong to a study of cytomegalovirus exposure and HLA in healthy donors (TCRdb year 2017). With respect to the entire study: An earlier analysis of 587 of the donors reported about 280 Gb of sequence data and approximately 120 million unique TCR beta sequences obtained from some 170 million T cells. Roughly 300 gigabases of sequencing data and around 80 million unique TCR sequences made up an early release that covered several hundred HLA-typed donors. Among the roughly 400 genotyped donors, 75% to 90% belonged to the genetic ancestry cluster associated with self-reported Caucasian donors. The aim of the study was to test whether cataloging public T cell receptors could identify signatures of past pathogen exposure. Using immunosequencing, the study profiled T cell repertoires from about 610 subjects and related those repertoires to cytomegalovirus serostatus. Besides the first cohort of around 670 subjects, a separate validation cohort made up of roughly 130 different subjects was used. To predict cytomegalovirus infection status, the study brought together high-throughput TCR immunosequencing, statistical association of individual TCRs with disease status, and machine learning. A later analysis re-analyzed previously published TCR beta repertoires from several hundred donors and added high-resolution HLA genotyping to study TCR occurrence patterns. The later analysis used no new phenotypic data to find candidate immune exposures, relying instead on TCR beta sequences and their occurrence across donors. To decide whether each TCR beta V gene segment behaved as functional or pseudogenic, an earlier analysis of fewer than 750 of the donors relied on high-throughput TCR beta sequencing. Donor age, sex, ethnicity and CMV serostatus were collected together with the repertoire data. In a later genetic analysis, genome-wide SNP genotypes for about 65% of the roughly 700 donors were used, and that subset was treated as a discovery cohort. Every repertoire in the discovery cohort had been generated on one and the same sequencing platform. Class I and class II HLA loci were covered by the typing at four-digit resolution. Typing coverage differed by locus: A, B, C, DRB1 and DQB1 were typed in roughly 629-630 donors, DQA1 in 522, DPA1 in some 570, and DPB1 in about 450. About five DR-DQ haplotypes were treated as single units for association and clustering because of strong linkage in the cohort. Across approximately 400 genotyped donors of the cohort, an average of roughly 250,000 unique TCR beta nucleotide sequences per donor were sequenced, and approximately 17% of those sequences were non-productive.

Receptors were amplified or captured by the immunoSEQ multiplex PCR assay. A mixture of 60 forward primers for TCR Vbeta segments and 13 reverse primers for TCR Jbeta segments was used in the multiplex PCR. The CDR3 region of rearranged TCR beta genes was amplified from genomic DNA by a multiplex PCR assay. The amplified TCR beta libraries were sequenced on the Illumina HiSeq System as 87-base-pair reads. The source study handled its data this way. In a later analysis, some 80 million unique TCR beta chains were counted across the 650 to 750 repertoires, and around 10 million of these chains were shared by at least two donors. A nearest-neighbor algorithm error-corrected the raw reads and collapsed the reads into unique sequences, merging closely related sequences to remove PCR and sequencing errors. Alignment of CDR3 sequences to IMGT reference sequences was used to assign V, D and J gene segments. For a sequence to be retained, at least a six-nucleotide match to both a V gene segment and a J gene segment was required. Rearrangements were called productive when the CDR3 lacked stop codons and stayed in frame with V and J; all others were non-productive. Following IMGT convention, CDR3 was defined as the stretch from the second conserved V-encoded cysteine up to the conserved J-encoded phenylalanine. Sequences without an unambiguous match to a single V gene segment were excluded from the earlier analysis of several hundred of the donors. In an earlier analysis of 587 of the donors, V segments were called functional above 56.7% productive rearrangements and were called segregating when the between-donor standard deviation exceeded 5%. To diagnose cytomegalovirus status from the catalog of TCR beta chain sequences, a statistical classification framework was built. In a later analysis, V and J genes were assigned by comparing TCR nucleotide sequences against IMGT/GENE-DB human TR gene sequences. The TCRdist pipeline was used in a later analysis to assign CDR3 sequences and most-parsimonious VDJ recombination scenarios. In a later analysis, each TCR beta chain was defined by its CDR3 amino acid sequence together with its V-gene family, and reads without a unique V-gene family were excluded. In a later analysis, approximately 640 highly shared, low-generation-probability nucleotide sequences were removed to address suspected cross-contamination and a sequencing artifact. In a later analysis, a clonal expansion index for each public chain was calculated from normalized within-repertoire ranks of inferred template counts. In a later analysis, generation probabilities were computed with a VDJ recombination model fitted to out-of-frame rearrangements, and the resulting probabilities were checked against IGoR. A later analysis scored TCR-TCR, TCR-HLA and TCR-CMV co-occurrence with hypergeometric tests, applying a repertoire-size bias correction to TCR pairs. A later analysis estimated false discovery rates by permuting HLA or CMV assignments 20 times. A later analysis grouped co-occurring TCRs with DBSCAN, adding TCRdist sequence similarity when clustering within HLA-allele-positive subsets. For co-occurrence clustering, repertoires with fewer than 30,000 or more than 120,000 public chains were excluded, along with five repertoires with anomalous nucleotide sharing. TCRdb re-hosts the immuneACCESS table, in-frame sequences only. Its copies lack some clones; in the studies checked, an unresolved V gene accounts for under half of them, and the cause for the rest is not known. That table gives V, J and clone size, and the DNA gave D and trimming. In this sample the table shows under 45,000 clones, 50% to 75% of which occur a single time. The top ten constitute roughly 8.9% of the sample.

From the cysteine through the phenylalanine, the CDR3 covers 13 amino acids. Solely the CDR3 DNA is kept, with 39 bases framed from the first base. Reading the germline V gene gives CDR1 SGHTA and CDR2 FQGTGA. At the junction V is shortened by 4 bases and J by 7 bases, with 8 bases in between. The full study reports these points: In a later analysis, HLA-associated TCR beta chains were found to be more clonally expanded and to have lower generation probabilities than equally common non-associated chains. A further reported finding was that TCR beta sequences accurately predicted the HLA-A and HLA-B alleles for most subjects in the first cohort. When HLA alleles, especially DR and DQ, strongly co-occurred, TCR associations were difficult to assign to individual alleles. The study listed 170 or so TCR beta chains as associated with cytomegalovirus. Some IMGT-functional V segments, including TRBV6-2 and TRBV6-3, could not be told apart with the 87-base-pair reads, so those segments were excluded. A cluster of highly shared sequence variants was judged likely to be a technical artifact of the sequencing pipeline. In a later genetic analysis, a missense DCLRE1C variant was associated with V-gene and J-gene trimming of TCR beta chains, and the association was replicated in an independent cohort. Immune exposure information for the cohort was limited to CMV serostatus. The presence/absence analyses assumed that sequencing depth was roughly uniform across donors, and that assumption may not be true. Linkage disequilibrium might explain the correlated functional status among segregating V segments, but an unknown experimental factor could not be ruled out. In vitro tests confirmed that a few of the cytomegalovirus-associated TCR beta chains recognize cytomegalovirus antigens. In a later analysis, several top co-occurrence clusters were reported to appear linked to parvovirus B19, influenza, CMV and Epstein-Barr virus. Specific HLA alleles were associated with over 15,000 TCR beta sequences at a false discovery rate of 0.05 in a later analysis. It was suggested by the authors that the approach could potentially be generalized to other disease states and immunological phenotypes. Because some donors lacked HLA typing at each locus, the association tests relied only on the typed subset. This cohort had only TCR beta chains sequenced, and the lack of alpha or paired-chain data limited which features could be detected. In a later analysis, most CMV-associated TCR beta chains were found to appear HLA-restricted, with HLA associations seemingly driven largely by CMV exposure. According to a later genetic analysis, donors in an Asian-associated ancestry cluster had fewer N-insertions in productive TCRs than the approximately 630-donor mean. A later analysis found that TCR association rates varied across HLA loci, with DRB1 alleles showing the most associated TCRs and HLA-C alleles the fewest. The classifier was reported to diagnose cytomegalovirus status with high specificity and sensitivity in both the original cohort and the validation cohort. Most TCR sequences were seen in very few donors, while some public TCRs were found in many individuals. Broadly in line with IMGT annotations, most TCR beta V segments showed up in productive rearrangements about 87% or about 30% of the time in an earlier analysis of approximately 600 of the donors. Because counts were too low, about 17 rarely observed V segments, including chromosome 9 orphons, were excluded from the earlier analysis of under 650 of the donors.

The sequence links TRBV7-3 to TRBJ1-6; the D segment cannot be called with confidence. The sequence derives from a human donor in good health. Sample: PBMCs. At the DNA level, the sequence is TGTGCCAGCAGCTCCTACTACAATTCACCCCTCCACTTT. This sequence encodes CASSSYYNSPLHF.